The 2 T cell receptor beta chains reported below all come from one sample, sequenced in a study of beta chain features in type 1 diabetes. Reverse transcribing all isolated RNA meant expressed TCRB transcripts were sequenced. Repertoires were generated with immunoSEQ multiplex PCR, while TCRdb's copy carries only in-frame clones and drops some. Counted here are around 160,000 clones, about 51% occurring once; the ten biggest clones make up under 0.45%. Input material: Tregs from blood. The receptors derive from a man aged 18 to 29 in good health.

The V and J genes are TRBV11-2 and TRBJ1-1, with D hard to call. This CDR3 contains 12 residues. Germline CDR1 and CDR2: SGHAT and FQNNGV. The V end was cut by 5 bases, the J end by 7 bases, with 11 bases between. CDR3 DNA sequence: TGTGCCAGCAGCCGTTCGGCAGGTGAAGCTTTCTTT. Translated: CASSRSAGEAFF.

The rearrangement uses TRBV2 and TRBJ1-1, with 7 bases fitting TRBD1. V was pared by 3 bases and J by 4 bases, with 8 bases of the junction left unmatched. The CDR3 covers 15 residues. Germline CDR1 SNHLY, CDR2 FYNNEI. CDR3 DNA sequence: TGTGCCAGCAGTGATCGGGCAGGGGGAACCACTGAAGCTTTCTTT. As protein: CASSDRAGGTTEAFF.